Ten or more counts support the clone carrying this T cell receptor (beta chain). What it binds is not known. 5'RACE template switching added a universal primer site and UMIs to TCR cDNA. TCRdb re-analysed the 5' RACE reads in MiXCR, keeping a single row per CDR3 protein. The table includes about 130,000 distinct CDR3 sequences, 8% to 10% detected once. This entry comes from a study of T cells after yellow fever vaccination. Study-level findings and limits: Among primary-vaccination clones, most reappeared after the booster, at almost 98% for CD4 and more than 85% for CD8.

The CDR3 covers 16 residues. In germline, CDR1 is LNHNV, CDR2 YYDKDF (reference sequence). Losses at the gene ends were 0 bases for V and 6 bases for J; bases not matched to a gene: 10. The chain carries TRBV15 and TRBJ1-2, with TRBD1 matching over 7 bases. The sequence came from a man aged 18 to 30 who received the YFV17D yellow fever vaccine. Sequences were derived from CD8+ T cells sorted from PBMCs, sampled on the day of the yellow fever booster vaccination. CDR3 amino acids: CATSRDWEGAGDGYTF. In DNA form, the CDR3 reads TGTGCCACCAGCAGAGATTGGGAGGGGGCCGGAGATGGCTACACCTTC.